A selection of T cell receptor beta chains follows, all from one sample in a study of regulatory T cells in long-lasting Graves disease. Using its own MiXCR run on the multiplex PCR reads, TCRdb lists one record per CDR3 protein. Among around 450,000 distinct CDR3 sequences listed, around 15% were seen once. The sample also formed part of further work on T cells in Graves' hyperthyroidism and ophthalmopathy.

The sequences come from peripheral blood mononuclear cells (PBMCs), collected at new diagnosis, from a patient treated with antithyroid drugs. All receptors derive from a man aged 35 to 55 with Graves disease. CDR3s include the opening cysteine and the closing phenylalanine or tryptophan. Each record gives: J gene, V gene, D gene, clone size, CDR3 DNA, CDR3 protein. A D gene is named only where the DNA matches it firmly. The listing skips clone size in some rows; elsewhere it reads once, few, many or a size class.

TRBJ2-5 | TRBV12-3/TRBV12-4 | NA | NA | TGTGCCAGCAGACCGAATGAACAAGAGACCCAGTACTTC | CASRPNEQETQYF
TRBJ1-1 | TRBV6-5 | TRBD1 | once | TGTGCCAGCCGTTCAGGGGGCCTTATGAACACTGAAGCTTTCTTT | CASRSGGLMNTEAFF
TRBJ2-1 | TRBV28 | NA | many | TGTGCCAGCAGTCCCTTGAACAATGAGCAGTTCTTC | CASSPLNNEQFF
TRBJ2-1 | TRBV5-1 | TRBD1 | many | TGCGCCAGCAGAGGGACAGCTCACAATGAGCAGTTCTTC | CASRGTAHNEQFF
TRBJ1-5 | TRBV28 | NA | many | TGTGCCAGCAGGCCCAAGGGAGGAGGGGTATCTCAGCCCCAGCATTTT | CASRPKGGGVSQPQHF
TRBJ2-1 | TRBV11-3 | NA | NA | TGTGCCAGCAGCTCCCCGGGTCCGCAGTTCTTC | CASSSPGPQFF
TRBJ2-7 | TRBV28 | TRBD1 | many | TGTGCCAGCAGGAATTCCGGGGGACAGGGGCTTATCGAGCAGTACTTC | CASRNSGGQGLIEQYF
TRBJ2-3 | TRBV28 | TRBD1 | once | TGTGCCAGCAGTCCGACAGGGGGGAGCACAGATACGCAGTATTTT | CASSPTGGSTDTQYF
TRBJ1-6 | TRBV6-5 | NA | many | TGTGCCAGCAGTTCCCGTCGGGGACTCTCACCCCTCCACTTT | CASSSRRGLSPLHF
TRBJ2-3 | TRBV6-4 | NA | many | TGTGCCAGCAGTTTAGGCGGGAACGCAGATACGCAGTATTTT | CASSLGGNADTQYF
TRBJ2-6 | TRBV11-3 | TRBD1 | NA | TGTGCCAGCAGCTTATCGGCGGGGTGGGACAGGTACTCTGGGGCCAACGTCCTGACTTTC | CASSLSAGWDRYSGANVLTF
TRBJ2-7 | TRBV29-1 | NA | few | TGCAGCGTTGTTGGAGCAGAGAAGGGTCCCTACGAGCAGTACTTC | CSVVGAEKGPYEQYF
TRBJ1-1 | TRBV30 | NA | many | TGTGCCTGGCATGACCGCACACTTCGGAAAGCTTTCTTT | CAWHDRTLRKAFF
TRBJ2-5 | TRBV7-6 | TRBD1 | many | TGTGCCAGCAGCCAGGGACAGGGCCAGAGAGAGACCCAGTACTTC | CASSQGQGQRETQYF